This record looks at one T cell receptor beta chain sequence and its context. The germline V and J ends were trimmed by 6 bases and 12 bases, with 20 bases remaining between them. This CDR3 comprises 14 residues. Germline loops: CDR1 LGHNA, CDR2 YSLEER. The data derive from a study of blood T cell repertoires in COVID-19. Across the study: Italy, Spain and the United States were the sources of the convalescent and acute COVID-19 samples. PBMCs, B-cell-depleted T cells, or T cells provided the cDNA or gDNA that made up the material.

Original processing methods: It was from reference gene primer amplification that nucleated cell counts were estimated. Sequenced by immunoSEQ multiplex PCR; TCRdb stores in-frame clones only, minus some. V and J calls and clone size are those listed in that table; D and trimming were worked out from the DNA. This repertoire shows some 200,000 clones, around 80% found once; its top ten account for over 13%. The source is a man aged 25 to 45 with active or convalescent COVID-19. The source material was peripheral blood. The chain links TRBV4-3 to TRBJ1-4, with D tentatively TRBD1 (5 bases). This CDR3 reads CASSWGGRSDELFF. CDR3 DNA sequence: TGCGCCAGCAGTTGGGGGGGAAGGTCGGACGAACTGTTTTTT.